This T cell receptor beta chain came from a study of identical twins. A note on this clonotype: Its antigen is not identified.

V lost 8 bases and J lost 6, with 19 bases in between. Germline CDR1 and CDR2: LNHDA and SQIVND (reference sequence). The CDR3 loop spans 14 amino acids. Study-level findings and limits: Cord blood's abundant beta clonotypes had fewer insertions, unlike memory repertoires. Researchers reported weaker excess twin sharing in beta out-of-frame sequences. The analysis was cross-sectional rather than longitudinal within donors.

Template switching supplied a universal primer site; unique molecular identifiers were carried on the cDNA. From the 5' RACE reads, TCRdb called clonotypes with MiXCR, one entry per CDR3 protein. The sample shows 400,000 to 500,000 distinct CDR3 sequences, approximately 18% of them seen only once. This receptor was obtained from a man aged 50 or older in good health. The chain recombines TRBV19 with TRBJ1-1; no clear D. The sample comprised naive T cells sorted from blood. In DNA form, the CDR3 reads TGTGCCAGTCGGGCCCAACGAACAACTCCTGAAGCTTTCTTT. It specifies CASRAQRTTPEAFF.